This T cell receptor beta chain was sequenced for a study of human T cells and chemical hapten exposure. Time point denoted: patch test 3, about 24 weeks after DPC sensitization. Treatment specified: therapeutic diphenylcyclopropenone sensitization with weekly scalp DPC. This CDR3 has 13 residues. MiXCR, run by TCRdb on the RACE reads, gives a single entry per CDR3 protein. The sample includes about 97,000 distinct CDR3 sequences, roughly a quarter of them seen just once. V gene TRBV21-1 combines with J gene TRBJ2-1. TRBV21-1 is a pseudogene segment. The sequence was obtained from a man aged 40-49 years with alopecia areata. Some clones in this sample may be carry-over from other donors' samples. Sequencing used whole blood, obtained in connection with sensitization to the hapten diphenylcyclopropenone (DPC). CDR3 residues: CASSSRSNGEQFF. In DNA, the CDR3 is TGTGCCAGCAGCAGCCGGTCCAACGGTGAGCAGTTCTTC.